The present entry profiles one T cell receptor beta chain with its context. Its target is not known. These data are taken from a study of cytomegalovirus exposure and HLA in healthy donors. The PCR used 60 Vbeta and 13 Jbeta primers. Produced via immunoSEQ multiplex PCR; TCRdb's table is partial and in-frame only. The sample holds about 130,000 clones; roughly 83% are singletons and the top ten take 0.95% to 1.5%. General study findings and limits: In an earlier analysis, productive rearrangement rates for most beta V segments clustered near 87% or 30%.

The source is a girl aged 2-10 years in good health and CMV-seronegative. The specimen sequenced was PBMCs.

For the CDR3, the DNA is TGTGCCAGCAGTTTCCAGGGATACATGAACACTGAAGCTTTCTTT. Encoded protein: CASSFQGYMNTEAFF. V and J are TRBV27 and TRBJ1-1, with D perhaps matching TRBD1 (5 bases). CDR1 is MNHEY, CDR2 SMNVEV, per germline (reference sequence). The CDR3 has 15 amino acids. V lost 3 bases to trimming and J lost 0 bases, with 11 bases between them.